This is a list of T cell receptor beta chains from one sample in a study of cytomegalovirus exposure and HLA in healthy donors. Repertoires were generated with immunoSEQ multiplex PCR, while TCRdb's copy carries only in-frame clones and drops some. The data contain approximately 150,000 clones, roughly four fifths of them seen just once; the ten biggest clones take up about 4%. Material for sequencing was PBMCs. These TCRs come from a man aged 45-65 years in good health and CMV-seropositive. Both conserved end residues are part of each CDR3. A D gene is named only where the DNA matches it firmly.

TRBV6-4,TRBD2,TRBJ2-7,CASSVGLAGHGAEQYF
TRBV7-9,TRBD2,TRBJ2-7,CASRDLAGGNYEQYF
TRBV19,.,TRBJ2-7,CASRGTYEQYF
TRBV4-2,.,TRBJ2-1,CASSPQGYEQFF
TRBV7-9,TRBD1,TRBJ2-1,CASSSRDRGSNEQFF
TRBV11-2,.,TRBJ2-1,CASSLPTESYNEQFF
TRBV19,.,TRBJ1-5,CASSNWGEGSNQPQHF
TRBV7-6,.,TRBJ2-3,CASSPSPTDTQYF
TRBV6-5,.,TRBJ2-2,CASSFRGDVGGELFF
TRBV7-2,TRBD1,TRBJ2-5,CASRMNKGQGAGQYF